This TCR beta chain was recorded in a study of blood T cells in healthy people across ages (dated by TCRdb to about 2015). A note on the overall study: In model experiments, template switching captured about one uniquely barcoded TCR beta cDNA molecule for every two T cells. Age-related changes in TCR beta repertoire diversity were measured in the study by deep sequencing normalized with unique cDNA molecular identifiers. The donors were split into four age groups: young (average 16 years), middle-aged (roughly 42), aged (roughly 60) and long-lived (more than 80). To avoid experimental bias, donors of different ages were spread randomly across the sequencing lanes. The study analyzed two additional independent replicas of 1 million unique cDNA reads from the same blood draw for two donors, one aged 18 to 29 and one aged 80 or older. The research as a whole found: Since profiling was done on bulk unsorted PBMCs, naive and antigen-experienced compartments could not be conclusively compared. The percentage of naive T cells measured by flow cytometry correlated strongly with observed TCR beta diversity. As age increased, observed TCR beta diversity per million T cells dropped in a roughly linear way, and a significant reduction was already evident by age 40. Estimates of total diversity based on one million sequenced T cells were considered lower bounds and underestimates. Compared with the aged group, the long-lived group had more naive CD4+ T cells, fewer expanded clones and increased TCR diversity, suggesting age selection. Donor CMV infection status was unknown, potentially confounding age-related changes in expanded clonotypes.

From its cysteine to its phenylalanine, the CDR3 spans 14 amino acids. Only CDR3 DNA remains: 42 bases, in frame from the first base. The germline V gene yields SQVTM for CDR1 and ANQGSEA for CDR2. At the junction V is shortened by 6 bases and J by 8 bases, with 22 bases in between. Comment on this clonotype: Its antigen target is currently unknown. No quality values exist for individual bases; no much larger clone is one base distant.

The library relied on 5' RACE. A second about 7 to 11 cycle PCR used a sample-barcoded 5' primer and a J-beta primer mix. Each TCR beta cDNA molecule received a unique molecular identifier from a template-switch 5' adaptor carrying 12 random nucleotides. At least 3 million CDR3-containing paired-end reads were obtained from each sample. All of the RNA was converted into first-strand cDNA using the Mint cDNA synthesis kit, with a TRBC-specific oligonucleotide serving as the primer. All cDNA was treated with uracil-DNA glycosylase and then went through a first 18-cycle PCR with the universal primers M1SS and BC2_uni_R. From the authors' description of their analysis: For normalization, 1 million high-quality reads were randomly selected from each sample, with every read carrying a distinct molecular identifier. Instead of being binned into consensus sequences, reads with shared molecular identifiers were discarded. CDR3 identification, clonotype clustering and error correction used MiTCR with a Q25 quality threshold and the strictest error-elimination algorithm. A nonparametric unseen species model with Euler transformation was used to estimate lower-bound total TCR beta diversity. The raw public reads went through TCRdb reprocessing: fastp at Q25, MiXCR clone calling, in-frame beta chains kept. Each entry is one CDR3 protein sequence, shown with its most common DNA and genes. TCRdb's processing, not the study's, gives the V and J calls here. For this sample there are 1.5 million to 2 million distinct CDR3 sequences; approximately 40% appear just once. Roughly 23% of the sample lies in the top ten.

The roughly 42 donors, aged about 6 to 95 years, were systemically healthy Caucasian individuals from Russia. Each donor gave 8 to 10 milliliters of peripheral blood, drawn into EDTA-treated Vacutainer tubes. Ficoll-Paque density-gradient centrifugation was used to isolate PBMCs, with at least 6.5 million per sample. Trizol reagent was used to extract total RNA from the PBMCs, yielding at least 5.5 micrograms per sample. Naive CD45RAhigh/CD27high T cell percentages were measured by flow cytometry on a PBMC aliquot from every donor. The V and J genes are TRBV29-1 and TRBJ1-2, with an unclear D gene assignment. The sequencing sample was made of blood. The receptor's source is a human donor in good health. The bases are TGCAGCGTGCGAACCGGCGACGTAGCAAGAGGCTACACCTTC. It specifies CSVRTGDVARGYTF.